The 8 T cell receptor beta chains reported below all come from one sample, sequenced in a study of CD8 T cells in ankylosing spondylitis. TCRdb recomputed calls from the 5' RACE reads with MiXCR, one row per CDR3 protein. The data show hundreds of thousands of distinct CDR3 sequences, roughly 32% seen once. The sample taken for sequencing was blood, either unsorted or a sorted T cell fraction (not recorded which). These receptors came from a male donor with ankylosing spondylitis or in good health (not recorded which).

J is TRBJ1-2 and V is TRBV12-3 or TRBV12-4; a possible D gene is TRBD1 (6 bases). The CDR3 consists of 14 residues. Trimming left V 4 bases short and J 4 bases short, with 13 bases between. The CDR3 loop reads CASSWAGGAYGYTF. The DNA of the CDR3 is TGTGCCAGCAGTTGGGCTGGGGGCGCCTATGGCTACACCTTC.

This clonotype was recorded a few times. This chain uses TRBV29-1 with TRBJ2-7, with D possibly TRBD2 on 5 matching bases. CDR3 length: 11 amino acids. From germline, CDR1 is SQVTM and CDR2 ANQGSEA. Trimming shortened V by 6 bases and J by 4 bases, and 10 bases separated the two germline ends. The CDR3 spells CSVRVWYEQYF. CDR3 bases: TGCAGCGTGAGGGTCTGGTACGAGCAGTACTTC.

The chain links TRBV6-1 to TRBJ2-7, with D possibly matching TRBD2 (6 bases). This CDR3 contains 14 residues. V was pared by 6 bases and J by 2 bases, with 14 bases between. Germline V gene data show CDR1 as MNHNS and CDR2 as SASEGT. CDR3 nucleotide sequence: TGTGCCAGCAGCCTTTCACGGGGGACCTACGAGCAGTACTTC. The encoded protein is CASSLSRGTYEQYF.

This clonotype was recorded only once. The chain joins TRBV20-1 to TRBJ2-3, with D perhaps TRBD2 (6 bases). Germline values: CDR1 DFQATT, CDR2 SNEGSKA (reference sequence). CDR3 size: 12 residues. V lost 1 base and J lost 11, with 13 bases in between. CDR3 nucleotide sequence: TGCAGTGCTAGAGGGGAGGCCCGGGGGCAGTATTTT. This sequence encodes CSARGEARGQYF.

The chain combines TRBV20-1 with TRBJ2-1, with TRBD2 matching 12 bases. J was trimmed by 5 bases and V by 0 bases; bases with no gene match: 2. The germline V gene has CDR1 DFQATT and CDR2 SNEGSKA (reference sequence). The length of the CDR3 is 15 residues. CDR3 in DNA: TGCAGTGCTAGAGACAGGACTAGCGGGGACAATGAGCAGTTCTTC. Amino acid sequence: CSARDRTSGDNEQFF.

This clonotype was seen a few times. The chain joins TRBV20-1 to TRBJ2-1, with D perhaps TRBD2 (6 bases). The CDR3 loop spans 12 amino acids. V was shortened by 6 bases and J by 9 bases, with 15 bases between the two germline ends. Germline loops: CDR1 DFQATT, CDR2 SNEGSKA (reference sequence). CDR3 residues: CSAMYVGGEQFF. The CDR3 DNA sequence: TGCAGTGCGATGTACGTCGGGGGTGAGCAGTTCTTC.

This clonotype was observed a handful of times. This rearrangement joins TRBV5-6 to TRBJ2-3; 11 bases agree with TRBD1. CDR1 is SGHDT, CDR2 YYEEEE, per germline. The trim removed 0 bases at V and 5 bases at J, leaving 5 bases unmatched. This CDR3 is built from 16 residues. The CDR3 coding sequence is TGTGCCAGCAGCTTGGGCGGACAGGGGGCTGGAGATACGCAGTATTTT. Its protein product is CASSLGGQGAGDTQYF.

This clonotype has ten or more counts. The chain links TRBV9 to TRBJ2-3; 13 positions match TRBD2. J was trimmed by 2 bases and V by 3 bases; bases with no gene match: 6. This CDR3 contains 17 residues. Per germline, CDR1 SGDLS and CDR2 YYNGEE. In DNA, the CDR3 is TGTGCCAGCAGCGGAGGGACTAGCGGGGTACTCACAGATACGCAGTATTTT. It codes for CASSGGTSGVLTDTQYF.